Reported below is one T cell receptor (beta chain). Profiling relied on immunoSEQ multiplex PCR, and the TCRdb table lists in-frame clones only, not all of them. The sample includes roughly 390,000 clones, 80% to 90% of them seen just once. Seattle's cohort entered during active infection and was followed longitudinally. These data belong to a study of blood T cell repertoires in COVID-19. Material for sequencing was peripheral blood. This sequence originates from a woman aged 30 to 39 with COVID-19, enrolled during active disease.

CDR3 amino acids: CAWSAGQGIAGELFF. The DNA for the CDR3 is TGTGCCTGGAGCGCAGGACAGGGGATAGCCGGGGAGCTGTTTTTT. This sequence joins TRBV30 and TRBJ2-2; 9 nucleotides agree with TRBD1. Germline V gene data show CDR1 as GTSNPN and CDR2 as SVGIG (reference sequence). The V and J ends lost 3 bases and 6 bases, in that order; junction bases with no gene match: 8. This CDR3 has 15 amino acids.